One and the same sample provided the 24 T cell receptor beta chains below, sequenced in a study of blood T cell repertoires in COVID-19. Data came from immunoSEQ multiplex PCR; TCRdb stores just in-frame clones and leaves some out. This repertoire shows about 120,000 clones, more than 60% found once; its top ten account for about 2.1%. The sample taken for sequencing was peripheral blood. These receptors were collected from a man between 65 and 80 years old with acute or convalescent COVID-19.

This chain links TRBV29-1 with TRBJ1-1; TRBD1 matches at 7 bases. The CDR3 runs to 13 residues. CDR1 is SQVTM, CDR2 ANQGSEA, per germline. After removal of 6 bases from V and 5 bases from J, the junction contained 9 bases not matched to a gene. CDR3: CSVSNRGLTEAFF. The CDR3, as DNA: TGCAGCGTGTCGAACAGGGGTTTGACTGAAGCTTTCTTT.

The rearrangement joins TRBV6-5 to TRBJ1-2; tentative D call: TRBD1 (6 bases). Germline CDR1 reads MNHEY; CDR2 reads SVGAGI. The CDR3 contains 13 residues. Between the trimmed V and J ends, which lost 2 bases and 8 bases, there was a span of 12 bases. CDR3 DNA: TGTGCCAGCAGTTACGGGGGCGCTGGAGGCTACACCTTC. The encoded protein is CASSYGGAGGYTF.

This chain links TRBV27 with TRBJ2-7, with 7 bases aligning to TRBD1. J was trimmed by 0 bases and V by 8 bases; bases with no gene match: 10. The CDR3 has 15 amino acids. The germline CDR1 and CDR2 sequences are MNHEY and SMNVEV (reference sequence). CDR3 protein: CASLRDRKSSYEQYF. CDR3 nucleotides: TGTGCCAGCCTCCGGGACAGAAAGAGCTCCTACGAGCAGTACTTC.

At least ten counts were recorded for this clone. The chain has TRBV19 and TRBJ1-2; D is undetermined. There are 15 residues in the CDR3. Per germline, CDR1 LNHDA and CDR2 SQIVND (reference sequence). V lost 3 bases and J 6 bases, leaving 17 bases between the germline ends. CDR3 bases: TGTGCCAGTAGTATTCTGACAAGCCTCGTAAATGGCTACACCTTC. It translates to CASSILTSLVNGYTF.

The chain links TRBV3-1 (or the pseudogene TRBV3-2) to TRBJ1-4; tentatively, D is TRBD1 (6 bases). The CDR3 spans 15 residues. The V end was cut by 0 bases, the J end by 6 bases, with 11 bases between. In germline, CDR1 is LGHDT, CDR2 YNNKEL (reference sequence). CDR3 sequence: CASSQEGTGYEKLFF. CDR3 coding DNA: TGTGCCAGCAGCCAAGAGGGAACAGGGTATGAAAAACTGTTTTTT.

This clone appeared a single time. J is TRBJ1-6 and V is TRBV19; D ambiguous. The germline V gene has CDR1 LNHDA and CDR2 SQIVND (reference sequence). The CDR3 is made up of 15 amino acids. Trimming pared 3 bases from V and 0 bases from J, leaving 6 bases between. The CDR3 spells CASSIVSSYNSPLHF. CDR3 nucleotide sequence: TGTGCCAGTAGTATTGTTAGCTCCTATAATTCACCCCTCCACTTT.

This clone has a single count. This rearrangement joins TRBV19 to TRBJ2-7; 7 nucleotides match TRBD1. Germline-derived CDR1 and CDR2 are LNHDA and SQIVND (reference sequence). The CDR3 is 15 amino acids. Trimming cost V 5 bases and J 5 bases; bases outside gene matches: 12. The chain's CDR3 is CASSSPGQSLHEQYF. CDR3 bases: TGTGCCAGTAGTTCTCCGGGACAGTCGTTACACGAGCAGTACTTC.

The rearrangement uses TRBV7-2 and TRBJ2-7, with a tentative D call TRBD2 (6 bases). Trimming pared 1 base from V and 0 bases from J, leaving 13 bases between. Germline V gene sequence: CDR1 SGHTA, CDR2 FQGNSA. This CDR3 region has 16 residues. In DNA, the CDR3 is TGTGCCAGCAGCTTAGGCCAGGCGGGAAGCTCCTACGAGCAGTACTTC. It yields the protein CASSLGQAGSSYEQYF.

CDR3: CASSISGATGEGYTF. CDR3 sequence (DNA): TGTGCCAGTAGTATTAGTGGGGCGACGGGCGAGGGCTACACCTTC. The chain links TRBV19 to TRBJ1-2; TRBD1 might be the D (5 bases). The V end was cut by 3 bases, the J end by 8 bases, with 19 bases between. Germline CDR1 is LNHDA and CDR2 is SQIVND (reference sequence). This CDR3 contains 15 residues.

V usage is TRBV2 and J usage is TRBJ1-2, with D possibly TRBD1 on 5 matching bases. Trimming took off 5 bases at V and 6 bases at J, with 10 bases between the two ends. Germline V gene lookup returns CDR1 SNHLY and CDR2 FYNNEI. The CDR3 has 12 residues. The CDR3 loop reads CASSPIGDGYTF. CDR3 nucleotides: TGTGCCAGCAGTCCTATAGGGGATGGCTACACCTTC. The full variable domain, with the rest looked up from reference TRBV2 and TRBJ1-2, is EPEVTQTPSHQVTQMGQEVILRCVPISNHLYFYWYRQILGQKVEFLVSFYNNEISEKSEIFDDQFSVERPDGSNFTLKIRSTKLEDSAMYFCASSPIGDGYTFGSGTRLTVV.

This clone has a handful of counts. This chain connects TRBV4-2 to TRBJ1-4; 9 nucleotides align to TRBD1. This CDR3 contains 18 residues. The J segment lost 3 bases and the V segment lost 4 bases, leaving 12 bases of the junction unmatched. Per germline, CDR1 LGHNA and CDR2 YNFKEQ. In DNA form, the CDR3 reads TGTGCCAGCAGCCCAACCTCCGGGACAGGGTCCGCTAATGAAAAACTGTTTTTT. Residues: CASSPTSGTGSANEKLFF.

The chain joins TRBV7-6 to TRBJ2-7, with D perhaps TRBD2 (6 bases). V was cut by 5 bases and J by 3 bases, with 11 bases left in between. This CDR3 is 13 amino acids long. Germline CDR1 reads SGHVS; CDR2 reads FNYEAQ. CDR3 region: CASSLATSYEQYF. Here the CDR3 DNA reads TGTGCCAGCAGCCTCGCGACTAGCTACGAGCAGTACTTC.

This chain uses TRBV11-3 with TRBJ2-1; maybe TRBD2 (7 bases). Per germline, CDR1 SGHNT and CDR2 YENEEA. With 3 bases removed from V and 10 bases from J, the gap between germline ends came to 10 bases. The CDR3 loop spans 12 amino acids. The CDR3 reads CASSLGGGEQFF. The CDR3 DNA reads as TGTGCCAGCAGCTTGGGAGGGGGGGAGCAGTTCTTC.

The V and J genes are TRBV6-2 or TRBV6-3 and TRBJ2-3; tentative D call: TRBD1 (5 bases). This CDR3 comprises 12 residues. Per the germline V gene, CDR1 is MNHEY and CDR2 is SVGEGT. The germline V and J ends were trimmed by 5 bases and 4 bases, with 7 bases remaining between them. CDR3 bases: TGTGCCAGCAGTCTGGGGCCAGATACGCAGTATTTT. The encoded protein is CASSLGPDTQYF.

The chain couples TRBV5-6 to TRBJ1-4, with 9 bases identical to TRBD1. Germline CDR1 is SGHDT and CDR2 is YYEEEE. This CDR3 spans 14 amino acids. Germline trimming cut 4 bases from V and 8 bases from J; bases unmatched to any gene: 6. The CDR3 protein is CASSRGQGQEKLFF. CDR3 in DNA: TGTGCCAGCAGCCGGGGACAGGGACAGGAAAAACTGTTTTTT.

The V and J genes are TRBV10-3 and TRBJ2-3, with TRBD2 matching over 9 bases. Per germline, CDR1 ENHRY and CDR2 SYGVKD. The ends lost 0 bases at V and 1 base at J; junction bases unmatched: 8. The CDR3 consists of 18 residues. CDR3 in amino acids: CAISESWAGGPRTDTQYF. CDR3 in DNA: TGTGCCATCAGTGAGTCGTGGGCGGGGGGGCCTCGCACAGATACGCAGTATTTT.

This clone was counted a single time. This chain uses TRBV7-2 with TRBJ1-2, with D possibly matching TRBD1 (6 bases). V shed 0 bases and J shed 8 bases, with 16 bases lying between them. In germline, CDR1 is SGHTA, CDR2 FQGNSA. The CDR3 sequence is 15 residues long. The CDR3 reads CASSLARGRAVGYTF. The CDR3 DNA follows: TGTGCCAGCAGCTTAGCGCGGGGGCGTGCGGTGGGCTACACCTTC.

The chain uses TRBV4-3 and TRBJ1-4; 8 bases match TRBD1. This CDR3 comprises 16 residues. Trimming at V came to 3 bases and at J to 4 bases, leaving 7 bases not matched to a gene. Germline V gives CDR1 LGHNA, CDR2 YSLEER. CDR3 coding DNA: TGCGCCAGCAGCCATCTACAGGGGGGGCTTAATGAAAAACTGTTTTTT. As protein: CASSHLQGGLNEKLFF.

The chain has TRBV5-1 and TRBJ1-1; D is perhaps TRBD1 (6 bases). Germline values: CDR1 SGHRS, CDR2 YFSETQ. The CDR3 loop spans 15 amino acids. The germline V and J ends were trimmed by 5 bases and 2 bases, with 16 bases remaining between them. The CDR3 bases are TGCGCCAGCAGTAGGGGGATAGGGTTTAACACTGAAGCTTTCTTT. Amino acids: CASSRGIGFNTEAFF.

The chain combines TRBV7-3 with TRBJ2-7; 9 bases agree with TRBD1. Germline values: CDR1 SGHTA, CDR2 FQGTGA. Trimming at V came to 5 bases and at J to 6 bases, leaving 8 bases not matched to a gene. There are 14 residues in the CDR3. The CDR3 reads CASSAPGQGAEQYF. In nucleotides, the CDR3 is TGTGCCAGCAGCGCCCCGGGACAGGGAGCCGAGCAGTACTTC. The variable domain in full, with the rest retrieved from reference TRBV7-3 and TRBJ2-7, is GAGVSQTPSNKVTEKGKYVELRCDPISGHTALYWYRQSLGQGPEFLIYFQGTGAADDSGLPNDRFFAVRPEGSVSTLKIQRTERGDSAVYLCASSAPGQGAEQYFGPGTRLTVT.

The chain carries TRBV4-1 and TRBJ1-4; the D is unclear. Looked up from germline, CDR1 is MGHRA and CDR2 is YSYEKL. V gave up 1 base and J gave up 4 bases, with 16 bases separating them. CDR3 length equals 17 residues. CDR3 bases: TGCGCCAGCAGCCAAGGCCTTTTCGCGGCCCGTAATGAAAAACTGTTTTTT. Protein sequence: CASSQGLFAARNEKLFF.

In its sample, this clone was seen once. The chain employs TRBV9 and TRBJ1-2; possible D gene TRBD1, 5 bases. The CDR3 is made up of 16 amino acids. The V and J ends lost 0 bases and 4 bases respectively, with 16 bases between them. CDR1 and CDR2 from the germline V gene are SGDLS and YYNGEE. CDR3 region: CASSVAGNGVSYGYTF. In nucleotides, the CDR3 is TGTGCCAGCAGCGTAGCAGGGAACGGCGTAAGCTATGGCTACACCTTC. Full variable domain (outside the CDR3, taken from reference TRBV9 and TRBJ1-2): DSGVTQTPKHLITATGQRVTLRCSPRSGDLSVYWYQQSLDQGLQFLIQYYNGEERAKGNILERFSAQQFPDLHSELNLSSLELGDSALYFCASSVAGNGVSYGYTFGSGTRLTVV.

This rearrangement joins TRBV18 to TRBJ1-1, with 7 bases matching TRBD1. From germline, CDR1 is KGHSH and CDR2 LQKENI. The junction had 4 bases not matched to a gene; V was cut back by 5 bases and J by 4 bases. The CDR3 has 13 residues. CDR3 residues: CASSTGALTEAFF. The DNA for the CDR3 is TGTGCCAGCTCAACAGGGGCCCTCACTGAAGCTTTCTTT.

V and J are TRBV28 and TRBJ1-4, with D maybe TRBD1 (5 bases). The CDR3 sequence is 14 residues long. The germline V gene has CDR1 MDHEN and CDR2 SYDVKM. The V gene lost 2 bases and the J gene lost 8 bases, with 12 bases spanning the gap. The CDR3 DNA sequence: TGTGCCAGCAGTTTAATGCAGGGAGGAGAAAAACTGTTTTTT. Protein: CASSLMQGGEKLFF.